A single sample gave rise to the 20 T cell receptor beta chains below, sequenced in a study of PD-1 blockade in mismatch repair-deficient tumors. The table came from immunoSEQ multiplex PCR; TCRdb's copy has only in-frame clones and leaves some out. This repertoire shows some 10,000 clones, about 89% found once; its top ten account for 9.7%. Time point reported: 10-day in vitro stimulation with candidate neoantigen peptide 3. For these TCRs, the target antigens are not known. Sequences were derived from cells cultured in vitro, sampled from a patient treated with pembrolizumab. The receptors originated from an adult with mismatch repair-deficient cancer.

The V gene is TRBV5-5, the J gene TRBJ2-7, with a tentative D call TRBD2 (6 bases). CDR1 and CDR2 from the germline V gene are SGHKS and YYEKEE (reference sequence). The CDR3 has 15 amino acids. Trimming took 0 bases from V and 3 from J, leaving 13 bases between them. The CDR3 DNA reads as TGTGCCAGCAGCTTGGCCGGGGGAATAAACTACGAGCAGTACTTC. Amino acids: CASSLAGGINYEQYF.

In this sample, this clone turned up once. This chain connects TRBV5-1 to TRBJ1-5, with no clear D. The germline V gene encodes CDR1 SGHRS and CDR2 YFSETQ. The CDR3 runs to 17 residues. The ends were cut back, 2 bases at V and 0 bases at J, with 15 bases in the middle. CDR3 region: CASSLSKGPYSNQPQHF. Here the CDR3 DNA reads TGCGCCAGCAGCTTAAGTAAGGGCCCGTATAGCAATCAGCCCCAGCATTTT.

The rearrangement joins TRBV28 to TRBJ1-2, with 9 bases identical to TRBD1. The CDR3 spans 15 residues. Germline V gene lookup returns CDR1 MDHEN and CDR2 SYDVKM. J lost 8 bases, V lost 5 bases, and 12 bases had no gene match. In DNA, the CDR3 is TGTGCCAGCAGTATGTCTCCCGGGACAGGGTACGGCTACACCTTC. Residues: CASSMSPGTGYGYTF.

The chain couples TRBV19 to TRBJ1-1; D not resolved. The CDR3 is 15 amino acids. V gave up 9 bases and J gave up 0 bases, with 17 bases separating them. The germline V gene has CDR1 LNHDA and CDR2 SQIVND (reference sequence). The CDR3 DNA reads as TGTGCCAGCCTTAAACGGGGAGGTCTGAACACTGAAGCTTTCTTT. Translating it yields CASLKRGGLNTEAFF.

The V call is TRBV11-2, the J call TRBJ2-7; possibly TRBD1 or TRBD2 for D (5 bases each). Germline V lookup: CDR1 SGHAT, CDR2 FQNNGV. V shed 1 base and J shed 4 bases, with 11 bases lying between them. The CDR3 covers 14 residues. The CDR3 coding sequence is TGTGCCAGCAGCTTAGGAAGGGGAGCTTACGAGCAGTACTTC. It is translated as CASSLGRGAYEQYF.

The chain has TRBV6-5 and TRBJ1-4, with D perhaps TRBD1 (5 bases). V dropped 1 base and J dropped 7 bases, with 13 bases sitting between them. CDR1 MNHEY and CDR2 SVGAGI come from the germline V gene. CDR3 length equals 15 residues. The CDR3 nucleotides read TGTGCCAGCAGTTACTGGACGGGGCACTTTGAAAAACTGTTTTTT. Amino acids: CASSYWTGHFEKLFF.

This clone was counted a single time. The chain couples TRBV7-9 to TRBJ1-5; 10 bases fit TRBD1. This CDR3 region has 14 residues. With V trimmed by 5 bases and J by 7 bases, 5 bases remained unmatched. Germline assignment: CDR1 SEHNR and CDR2 FQNEAQ (reference sequence). The CDR3 here is CASSPGTGVQPQHF. The CDR3 nucleotides are TGTGCCAGCAGCCCTGGGACAGGGGTACAGCCCCAGCATTTT.

The count of this clone is one. V gene TRBV30 combines with J gene TRBJ2-1; the match to TRBD1 covers 7 bases. V lost 8 bases, J lost 4 bases, and 11 bases stayed unmatched. This CDR3 is 14 amino acids long. Per germline, CDR1 GTSNPN and CDR2 SVGIG (reference sequence). CDR3 in DNA: TGTGCCGGGAAATACAGGGGAACTTACAATGAGCAGTTCTTC. Encoded protein: CAGKYRGTYNEQFF.

The chain is built from TRBV7-3 and TRBJ1-1, with TRBD1 identical over 7 bases. CDR3 size: 15 residues. CDR1 is SGHTA, CDR2 FQGTGA, per germline. The V and J ends lost 5 bases and 0 bases, in that order; junction bases with no gene match: 6. The CDR3: CASSPAGGMNTEAFF. DNA for the CDR3: TGTGCCAGCAGCCCCGCAGGGGGAATGAACACTGAAGCTTTCTTT.

The V and J genes are TRBV5-1 and TRBJ2-7; 8 nucleotides align to TRBD1. V was pared by 4 bases and J by 3 bases, with 6 bases of the junction left unmatched. This CDR3 comprises 14 residues. Germline V gene lookup returns CDR1 SGHRS and CDR2 YFSETQ. CDR3 DNA: TGCGCCAGCAGCCAGCCAGGACAGGGCTACGAGCAGTACTTC. It codes for CASSQPGQGYEQYF.

The chain employs TRBV7-3 and TRBJ2-6, with no clear D. The germline CDR1 and CDR2 sequences are SGHTA and FQGTGA. V was trimmed by 6 bases and J by 4 bases, leaving 13 bases between them. CDR3 length: 15 amino acids. The CDR3 sequence is CASSPPRSGANVLTF. The CDR3 bases are TGTGCCAGCAGTCCGCCTCGGTCGGGGGCCAACGTCCTGACTTTC.

The chain has TRBV11-3 and TRBJ2-2; 7 nucleotides agree with TRBD1. The CDR3 is 17 residues long. Germline CDR1 is SGHNT and CDR2 is YENEEA. V shed 5 bases, J shed 5 bases, and the junction held 14 bases outside the gene matches. CDR3 DNA: TGTGCCAGCAGCGTGGGACAGCTAGTCCGAACAACCGGGGAGCTGTTTTTT. Protein product: CASSVGQLVRTTGELFF.

This chain links TRBV1 with TRBJ1-5. TRBV1 is given as a pseudogene. This CDR3 is built from 16 residues. The CDR3 coding sequence is TGCACCAGCAGCCGAGTCTTCCCCGAGGGCAATCAGCCCCAGCATTTT. Its protein is CTSSRVFPEGNQPQHF.

The chain links TRBV19 to TRBJ1-1; D is unclear. Germline assignment: CDR1 LNHDA and CDR2 SQIVND (reference sequence). V gave up 1 base and J gave up 2 bases, with 5 bases separating them. CDR3 length: 13 amino acids. The DNA of the CDR3 is TGTGCCAGTAGTATAGGGGGAAACACTGAAGCTTTCTTT. This sequence encodes CASSIGGNTEAFF.

This clone has more than one count but fewer than ten. The chain is built from TRBV29-1 and TRBJ2-1; 10 bases agree with TRBD2. With 6 bases clipped from V and 7 bases from J, the junction kept 12 bases outside the gene matches. From germline, CDR1 is SQVTM and CDR2 ANQGSEA. The CDR3 length is 15 residues. This CDR3 reads CSVVGLADALNEQFF. CDR3 DNA sequence: TGCAGCGTAGTTGGACTAGCGGACGCCTTAAATGAGCAGTTCTTC.

The chain carries TRBV14 and TRBJ2-7, with D tentatively TRBD1 or TRBD2 (5 bases each). Germline assignment: CDR1 SGHDN and CDR2 FVKESK. The CDR3 spans 13 residues. V was pared by 4 bases and J by 2 bases, with 9 bases between. The CDR3 DNA follows: TGTGCCAGCAGCCGGGGGAGCGCCTACGAGCAGTACTTC. It translates to CASSRGSAYEQYF.

The chain joins TRBV7-8 to TRBJ2-7; TRBD2 agrees at 14 bases. The CDR3 has 16 residues. Trimming cost V 6 bases and J 5 bases; bases outside gene matches: 9. Per germline, CDR1 SGHVS and CDR2 FQNEAQ. DNA for the CDR3: TGTGCCAGCAGAACGGGACTAGCGGGAGCAAGGAACGAGCAGTACTTC. It yields the protein CASRTGLAGARNEQYF. Drawing the rest from reference TRBV7-8 and TRBJ2-7, the complete variable domain is GAGVSQSPRYKVAKRGQDVALRCDPISGHVSLFWYQQALGQGPEFLTYFQNEAQLDKSGLPSDRFFAERPEGSVSTLKIQRTQQEDSAVYLCASRTGLAGARNEQYFGPGTRLTVT.

V usage is TRBV7-9 and J usage is TRBJ2-7, with 9 bases aligning to TRBD2. Germline-derived CDR1 and CDR2 are SEHNR and FQNEAQ (reference sequence). The V segment lost 4 bases and the J segment 0 bases; nucleotides outside the gene matches: 1. The CDR3 consists of 14 residues. The CDR3 reads CASSSSGASYEQYF. For the CDR3, the DNA is TGTGCCAGCAGCTCTAGCGGGGCCTCCTACGAGCAGTACTTC.

This clone showed up just once. This chain links TRBV28 with TRBJ2-7; 13 bases are a match to TRBD2. The CDR3 has 15 amino acids. In germline, CDR1 is MDHEN, CDR2 SYDVKM. V shed 3 bases, J shed 6 bases, and the junction held 5 bases outside the gene matches. The CDR3 sequence is CASSFPLAGGTEQYF. CDR3 coding DNA: TGTGCCAGCAGTTTCCCACTAGCGGGAGGGACCGAGCAGTACTTC.

The chain couples TRBV18 to TRBJ2-3; tentatively, D is TRBD2 (6 bases). The germline gives CDR1 KGHSH, CDR2 LQKENI. Trimming stripped 3 bases from V and 0 bases from J, with 13 bases between. The CDR3 contains 16 residues. CDR3 sequence (DNA): TGTGCCAGCTCACCGCTGGAGGGGTCTAGCACAGATACGCAGTATTTT. Translating it yields CASSPLEGSSTDTQYF. Full variable domain (missing parts from reference TRBV18 and TRBJ2-3): NAGVMQNPRHLVRRRGQEARLRCSPMKGHSHVYWYRQLPEEGLKFMVYLQKENIIDESGMPKERFSAEFPKEGPSILRIQQVVRGDSAAYFCASSPLEGSSTDTQYFGPGTRLTVL.